These 30 T cell receptor beta chains share one sample of origin, sequenced in a study of read filtering for tumor transcriptome and immune sequencing. The library was built from roughly 400 ng RNA with molecular barcoded adaptors for alpha/delta and beta/gamma chains. TCRdb re-analysed the reads in MiXCR, keeping a single row per CDR3 protein. The repertoire includes roughly 68,000 distinct CDR3 sequences, 11% to 15% of them detected once, and roughly 45% sits in the top ten. Sequenced input: a population of CD138-negative cells sorted from bone marrow. The receptors stem from a donor at least 40 years old with multiple myeloma.

At least ten counts were recorded for this clonotype. The gene calls are TRBV29-1 and TRBJ2-6; D is unclear. V was trimmed by 3 bases and J by 1 base, leaving 4 bases between them. CDR3 length: 13 residues. Germline values: CDR1 SQVTM, CDR2 ANQGSEA. The chain's CDR3 is CSVETSGANVLTF. The CDR3 DNA follows: TGCAGCGTTGAGACTTCTGGGGCCAACGTCCTGACTTTC. The entire variable domain, with the rest obtained from reference TRBV29-1 and TRBJ2-6, is as follows: SAVISQKPSRDICQRGTSLTIQCQVDSQVTMMFWYRQQPGQSLTLIATANQGSEATYESGFVIDKFPISRPNLTFSTLTVSNMSPEDSSIYLCSVETSGANVLTFGAGSRLTVL.

This clonotype was found many times. V gene TRBV5-1 combines with J gene TRBJ2-3; D gene ambiguous. Germline values: CDR1 SGHRS, CDR2 YFSETQ. The CDR3 consists of 16 residues. V was pared by 0 bases and J by 2 bases, with 13 bases between. The CDR3, as DNA: TGCGCCAGCAGCTTGGAAGGATCCAGTTTCACAGATACGCAGTATTTT. It codes for CASSLEGSSFTDTQYF. The whole variable domain, filled in from reference TRBV5-1 and TRBJ2-3, reads KAGVTQTPRYLIKTRGQQVTLSCSPISGHRSVSWYQQTPGQGLQFLFEYFSETQRNKGNFPGRFSGRQFSNSRSEMNVSTLELGDSALYLCASSLEGSSFTDTQYFGPGTRLTVL.

This clonotype appeared many times. This rearrangement joins TRBV19 to TRBJ2-2; the D gene could be TRBD1 or TRBD2 (5 bases each). Trimming stripped 8 bases from V and 0 bases from J, with 10 bases between. There are 14 residues in the CDR3. The germline CDR1 and CDR2 sequences are LNHDA and SQIVND (reference sequence). The CDR3 coding sequence is TGTGCCAGTGTCCCGGGGCCGAACACCGGGGAGCTGTTTTTT. Translation gives CASVPGPNTGELFF.

This clonotype occurred a few times. Possible read error: a much larger clone is one base away. The rearrangement links TRBV12-3 or TRBV12-4 to TRBJ1-1; weak D call: TRBD1 (6 bases). V was trimmed by 8 bases and J by 5 bases, leaving 15 bases between them. The CDR3 sequence is 13 residues long. The CDR3 is CASGANRVTEAFF. DNA of the CDR3: TGTGCCAGCGGTGCCAACAGGGTAACTGAAGCTTTCTTT.

On this clonotype: Sequence at one end of the junction differs from germline and may be a read error. The CDR3 is CASSNSGTGTGEQHF. The CDR3 DNA follows: TGTGCCAGTAGTAACAGTGGGACAGGCACGGGTGAGCAGCACTTC. The chain employs TRBV19 and TRBJ2-5, with 8 nucleotides matching TRBD1. This CDR3 is 15 amino acids long. CDR1 and CDR2 (germline): LNHDA, SQIVND (reference sequence). Together with reference TRBV19 and TRBJ2-5, the CDR3 gives the full variable domain: DGGITQSPKYLFRKEGQNVTLSCEQNLNHDAMYWYRQDPGQGLRLIYYSQIVNDFQKGDIAEGYSVSREKKESFPLTVTSAQKNPTAFYLCASSNSGTGTGEQHFGPGTRLLVL.

This clonotype was seen at least ten times. V usage is TRBV21-1 and J usage is TRBJ1-1; the table's D call, TRBD1, has no DNA check behind it. TRBV21-1 constitutes a pseudogene. The CDR3 runs 15 residues. The CDR3 DNA sequence: TGTGCCAGCAGCAAAGAAACAGGGGGTTGCACTGAAGCTTTCTTT. This translates into CASSKETGGCTEAFF.

This clonotype was counted many times. The chain carries TRBV11-2 and TRBJ2-3; TRBD1 matches at 10 bases. The length of the CDR3 is 17 residues. V was clipped by 5 bases and J by 3 bases; unmatched bases: 11. Germline CDR1 SGHAT, CDR2 FQNNGV. This chain's CDR3 is CASSGRGGTGATDTQYF. CDR3 DNA sequence: TGTGCCAGCAGCGGAAGAGGCGGGACAGGGGCTACAGATACGCAGTATTTT.

As concerns this clonotype: A much larger clone differs from this one at a single base, so this may be a read error. This rearrangement joins TRBV5-1 to TRBJ2-3; perhaps TRBD2 as D (6 bases). This CDR3 region has 14 residues. Germline-derived CDR1 and CDR2 are SGHRS and YFSETQ. Trimming removed 8 bases at V and 0 bases at J, with 13 bases between. The CDR3 sequence is CARDGGESTDTQYF. DNA of the CDR3: TGCGCCAGAGACGGGGGAGAGAGCACAGATACGCAGTATTTT.

A note on this clonotype: This may be a read error: a much more frequent sequence differs by one nucleotide. The chain employs TRBV6-2 or TRBV6-3 and TRBJ2-5, with 11 bases lining up with TRBD2. This CDR3 is 17 amino acids long. V shed 2 bases, J shed 2 bases, and the junction held 7 bases outside the gene matches. Germline V gene lookup returns CDR1 MNHEY and CDR2 SVGEGT. CDR3 protein: CASSYPTSGRFQETQYF. The CDR3 DNA follows: TGTGCCAGCAGTTACCCCACTAGCGGGAGATTTCAAGAGACCCAGTACTTC.

With respect to this clonotype: It may be a read error: a sequence one base away is much more abundant. The CDR3 nucleotides read TGCGCCAGCAGCCCTTCTGACAGTGGAGGTCAGCCCCAGCATTTT. Translating it yields CASSPSDSGGQPQHF. The genes are TRBV4-1 and TRBJ1-5; D may be TRBD1 (5 bases). The CDR3 runs 15 residues. Germline loops: CDR1 MGHRA, CDR2 YSYEKL. The V gene lost 4 bases and the J gene lost 6 bases, with 16 bases spanning the gap.

On this clonotype: This sequence is one base from a far larger clone and is likely a read error. The conserved final phenylalanine or tryptophan is absent from the CDR3, which likely points to a read error. V usage is TRBV7-2 and J usage is TRBJ2-1; TRBD1 matches 8 bases. Losses at the gene ends were 3 bases for V and 4 bases for J; bases not matched to a gene: 5. The CDR3 has 15 residues. The V gene's germline CDR1 is SGHTA and CDR2 FQGNSA. CDR3 bases: TGTGCCAGCAGCTTTCTTACAGGGGGATACAATGAGCAGTTCCTC. It is translated as CASSFLTGGYNEQFL.

This clonotype appeared many times. Relative to the germline gene, one junction end is altered; a read error may explain this. The genes are TRBV10-3 and TRBJ2-1, with a possible D match to TRBD2 (6 bases). The CDR3 is 15 amino acids. CDR1 ENHRY and CDR2 SYGVKD come from the germline V gene. The CDR3, as DNA: TGTGCCATCAGTGACAGGACTACCTCCTCCAATGAGCAGTTCTTC. This encodes CAISDRTTSSNEQFF.

This clonotype was detected ten times or more. The chain links TRBV27 to TRBJ1-1; TRBD1 is a possible D gene (5 bases). Germline loops: CDR1 MNHEY, CDR2 SMNVEV (reference sequence). Trimming took off 5 bases at V and 11 bases at J, with 21 bases between the two ends. This CDR3 spans 14 amino acids. CDR3 loop: CASSPPNTGGLAFF. CDR3 in DNA: TGTGCCAGCAGTCCCCCCAACACGGGGGGTTTGGCTTTCTTT.

The sample holds many counts of this clonotype. The V call is TRBV7-2, the J call TRBJ1-2, with TRBD1 as a possible D gene (6 bases). V was shortened by 5 bases and J by 0 bases, with 10 bases between the two germline ends. Germline loops: CDR1 SGHTA, CDR2 FQGNSA. The CDR3 runs to 14 residues. CDR3 DNA sequence: TGTGCCAGCAGCCCCGGGACAACTAACTATGGCTACACCTTC. It codes for CASSPGTTNYGYTF. Combining the CDR3 with reference TRBV7-2 and TRBJ1-2 gives the whole variable domain GAGVSQSPSNKVTEKGKDVELRCDPISGHTALYWYRQSLGQGLEFLIYFQGNSAPDKSGLPSDRFSAERTGGSVSTLTIQRTQQEDSAVYLCASSPGTTNYGYTFGSGTRLTVV.

The rearrangement uses TRBV4-2 and TRBJ2-3; 16 nucleotides line up with TRBD2. The CDR3 consists of 19 residues. Germline CDR1 is LGHNA and CDR2 is YNFKEQ. V trimming: 0 bases; J trimming: 6 bases; junction bases outside the gene matches: 9. Here the CDR3 reads CASSQEGTSGRAFRDTQYF. CDR3 in DNA: TGTGCCAGCAGCCAAGAGGGGACTAGCGGGAGGGCCTTTCGGGATACGCAGTATTTT.

This clonotype was recorded at least ten times. The genes are TRBV28 and TRBJ2-1; D is unresolved. The germline CDR1 and CDR2 sequences are MDHEN and SYDVKM. V was clipped by 6 bases and J by 0 bases, with 12 bases between them. This CDR3 is 15 amino acids long. CDR3 in DNA: TGTGCCAGCAGCTACTTTACGAGCTCCTACAATGAGCAGTTCTTC. Its protein is CASSYFTSSYNEQFF.

The V and J genes are TRBV6-1 and TRBJ2-5, with 12 bases lining up with TRBD1. Germline CDR1 MNHNS, CDR2 SASEGT. The junction had 7 bases not matched to a gene; V was cut back by 3 bases and J by 5 bases. The CDR3 consists of 16 residues. CDR3 sequence (DNA): TGTGCCAGCAGTGACGGGACAGGGGGCCTCTGGGAGACCCAGTACTTC. The encoded protein is CASSDGTGGLWETQYF.

With regard to this clonotype: Its ends do not fully match the called genes, so a read error is possible. The J gene is TRBJ1-1, the V gene TRBV4-3, with a weak D call TRBD1 (5 bases). The length of the CDR3 is 14 residues. In germline, CDR1 is LGHNA, CDR2 YSLEER. CDR3 in amino acids: CTSSQSSSGTEAYF. The CDR3 DNA sequence: TGCACCAGCAGCCAGAGTTCAAGCGGGACTGAAGCTTACTTT.

This clonotype showed up many times. The rearrangement joins TRBV27 to TRBJ1-1, with a possible D match to TRBD1 (6 bases). This CDR3 has 14 residues. The germline V gene has CDR1 MNHEY and CDR2 SMNVEV (reference sequence). V gave up 5 bases and J gave up 0 bases, with 10 bases separating them. CDR3: CASSTDRLNTEAFF. For the CDR3, the DNA is TGTGCCAGCAGTACCGACAGGTTGAACACTGAAGCTTTCTTT.

About this clonotype itself: A single base separates this from a much larger clone, so it may be a read error. The conserved phenylalanine or tryptophan normally closing the CDR3 is absent here, so this likely arose from a read error. V is TRBV7-2 and J is TRBJ1-5; D is undetermined. This CDR3 comprises 16 residues. In germline, CDR1 is SGHTA, CDR2 FQGNSA. Trimming removed 5 bases at V and 0 bases at J, with 14 bases between. Here the CDR3 DNA reads TGTGCCAGCAGCCCGGAGGCAAGCTATAGCAATCAGCCCCAGCATTCT. Protein: CASSPEASYSNQPQHS.

This clonotype has a count of ten or more. This chain connects TRBV5-1 to TRBJ2-1; D remains ambiguous. CDR3 length equals 11 residues. Germline V lookup: CDR1 SGHRS, CDR2 YFSETQ. Trimming cost V 0 bases and J 7 bases, with 2 bases left between them. CDR3 in amino acids: CASSLENEQFF. The CDR3 region has the DNA TGCGCCAGCAGCTTGGAGAATGAGCAGTTCTTC.

The chain recombines TRBV11-2 with TRBJ1-3; D gene unclear. The length of the CDR3 is 15 residues. The V end was cut by 5 bases, the J end by 6 bases, with 17 bases between. CDR1 SGHAT and CDR2 FQNNGV come from the germline V gene. The CDR3 DNA reads TGTGCCAGCAGCCCCCAACACGGGGTGAAAAACACCATATATTTT. Encoded protein: CASSPQHGVKNTIYF.

In its sample, this clonotype was seen many times. The chain is built from TRBV3-1 and TRBJ2-1, with 13 bases aligning to TRBD2. The V segment lost 3 bases and the J segment 10 bases; nucleotides outside the gene matches: 6. CDR1 is LGHDT and CDR2 is YNNKEL in the germline V gene (reference sequence). The CDR3 loop spans 15 amino acids. The CDR3 DNA reads TGTGCCAGCAGCCACCCAGGGACTAGCGGGACCGAGCAGTTCTTC. As protein: CASSHPGTSGTEQFF.

This clonotype was detected ten times or more. The CDR3 loop is CASSKAVNSYNEQFF. CDR3 bases: TGTGCCAGCAGCAAAGCGGTTAACTCCTACAATGAGCAGTTCTTC. The chain combines TRBV5-5 with TRBJ2-1; possibly TRBD2 for D (5 bases). Germline-derived CDR1 and CDR2 are SGHKS and YYEKEE (reference sequence). The CDR3 has 15 amino acids. Trimming removed 4 bases at V and 0 bases at J, with 11 bases between.

In this sample, this clonotype turned up many times. The chain links TRBV27 to TRBJ2-1; D is perhaps TRBD1 (5 bases). The ends were cut back, 0 bases at V and 11 bases at J, with 11 bases in the middle. The germline V gene has CDR1 MNHEY and CDR2 SMNVEV (reference sequence). The CDR3 loop spans 13 amino acids. The CDR3 sequence is CASSLSLAGKQFF. CDR3 sequence (DNA): TGTGCCAGCAGTTTATCCCTGGCAGGGAAGCAGTTCTTC.

This chain links TRBV20-1 with TRBJ2-7; maybe TRBD1 (6 bases). With 5 bases removed from V and 4 bases from J, the gap between germline ends came to 9 bases. The CDR3 loop spans 11 amino acids. The germline V gene has CDR1 DFQATT and CDR2 SNEGSKA (reference sequence). The CDR3 DNA reads TGCAGTGCTCGGGACAAGTACGAGCAGTACTTC. Translated, it gives CSARDKYEQYF.

This clonotype showed up just a few times. It is unclear where the CDR3 begins or ends on the DNA, so no DNA is shown, and the CDR3 is as TCRdb lists it. The rearrangement joins TRBV21-1 to TRBJ2-3; the DNA was not used to check the table's D call, TRBD1. TRBV21-1 is described as a pseudogene. Termini included, the CDR3 measures 15 amino acids. The CDR3 protein is CASSKVGRGTDTQYF.

In its sample, this clonotype was seen many times. The rearrangement uses TRBV7-9 and TRBJ2-1; the match to TRBD2 covers 13 bases. Germline V gene data show CDR1 as SEHNR and CDR2 as FQNEAQ (reference sequence). The CDR3 contains 19 residues. After removal of 7 bases from V and 0 bases from J, the junction contained 12 bases not matched to a gene. DNA of the CDR3: TGTGCCAGCACCACGCTTGGACTAGCGGGAGAGATCTCCTACAATGAGCAGTTCTTC. Translation gives CASTTLGLAGEISYNEQFF. Looking up the rest from reference TRBV7-9 and TRBJ2-1 gives the full variable domain: DTGVSQNPRHKITKRGQNVTFRCDPISEHNRLYWYRQTLGQGPEFLTYFQNEAQLEKSRLLSDRFSAERPKGSFSTLEIQRTEQGDSAMYLCASTTLGLAGEISYNEQFFGPGTRLTVL.

This clonotype was seen many times. The V and J genes are TRBV2 and TRBJ1-5; no definite D call. Per the germline V gene, CDR1 is SNHLY and CDR2 is FYNNEI. The ends were cut back, 6 bases at V and 3 bases at J, with 9 bases in the middle. CDR3 size: 13 residues. CDR3 DNA sequence: TGTGCCAGCAGGAGGCGGACCAATCAGCCCCAGCATTTT. This sequence encodes CASRRRTNQPQHF. Based on the CDR3 plus reference TRBV2 and TRBJ1-5, the full variable domain is EPEVTQTPSHQVTQMGQEVILRCVPISNHLYFYWYRQILGQKVEFLVSFYNNEISEKSEIFDDQFSVERPDGSNFTLKIRSTKLEDSAMYFCASRRRTNQPQHFGDGTRLSIL.

This clonotype was recorded at least ten times. The chain recombines TRBV30 with TRBJ2-2; possibly TRBD1 for D (5 bases). This CDR3 has 14 amino acids. V lost 3 bases, J lost 0 bases, and 8 bases lay in between. Germline V gene data show CDR1 as GTSNPN and CDR2 as SVGIG (reference sequence). The CDR3 sequence: CAWRGAPNTGELFF. In DNA form, the CDR3 reads TGTGCCTGGAGAGGGGCTCCGAACACCGGGGAGCTGTTTTTT. The variable domain in full, with the rest retrieved from reference TRBV30 and TRBJ2-2, is SQTIHQWPATLVQPVGSPLSLECTVEGTSNPNLYWYRQAAGRGLQLLFYSVGIGQISSEVPQNLSASRPQDRQFILSSKKLLLSDSGFYLCAWRGAPNTGELFFGEGSRLTVL.